This TCR beta chain was documented in a study of persistence of HIV-infected CD4 T cells. Notes on the study in general: Antigen-responding cells were enriched for degenerate expanded CDR3beta sequences. Bulk TCR data could not be restricted to HIV-1-infected CMV-responding cells.

Anti-CD3/anti-CD28 beads served as a nonspecific positive control stimulus. Sorting selected CD4+ T cells upregulating both CD40 ligand and CD69. This clone appeared a single time. No antigen is known for it. Sequencing used immunoSEQ version 4 in survey mode. TCRdb's copy holds only in-frame clones and misses some; the assay was immunoSEQ multiplex PCR. The data contain over 35,000 clones, around 89% of them singletons. CDR1 is SGHVS and CDR2 is FNYEAQ in the germline V gene. This CDR3 spans 16 amino acids. Trimming took off 2 bases at V and 1 base at J, with 14 bases between the two ends. The TCR originated in an adult man with HIV who was CMV-seropositive. The J gene is TRBJ2-5, the V gene TRBV7-6; TRBD2 is a possible D gene (6 bases). The sequences come from CD4+ T cells sorted from PBMCs after approximately 20-hour stimulation, collected from a patient who received antiretroviral therapy. CDR3 region: CASSLMEGITQETQYF. The CDR3 DNA follows: TGTGCCAGCAGCTTAATGGAGGGGATCACCCAAGAGACCCAGTACTTC.